This entry lists 8 T cell receptor beta chains sequenced from one sample in a study of cytomegalovirus exposure and HLA in healthy donors. Amplification used 60 Vbeta primers and 13 Jbeta primers. Assay used: immunoSEQ multiplex PCR; TCRdb lists only in-frame clones, some missing. Of 90,000 to 100,000 clones in the sample, 75% to 85% were seen once. Input material: PBMCs. The receptors were gathered from a woman aged 35 to 49 in good health and CMV-seronegative.

J is TRBJ2-3 and V is TRBV6-6, with unresolved D. Looked up from germline, CDR1 is MNHNY and CDR2 is SVGAGI (reference sequence). The CDR3 consists of 12 residues. Trimming removed 8 bases from V and 0 bases from J, with 6 bases in between. Written as DNA, the CDR3 is TGTGCCAGCCGGAGTAGCACAGATACGCAGTATTTT. This encodes CASRSSTDTQYF.

The rearrangement uses TRBV4-2 and TRBJ1-2; D is ambiguous. The CDR3 has 17 residues. Germline CDR1 reads LGHNA; CDR2 reads YNFKEQ. V was clipped by 0 bases and J by 3 bases, with 17 bases between them. CDR3 amino acids: CASSQDLVQVIYYGYTF. Written as DNA, the CDR3 is TGTGCCAGCAGCCAAGATCTAGTACAAGTCATTTACTATGGCTACACCTTC.

Notes on this clone: The same CDR3 is also encoded by other DNA sequences in this sample. This chain uses TRBV20-1 with TRBJ1-1; D is possibly TRBD1 (5 bases). This CDR3 spans 11 amino acids. V lost 3 bases to trimming and J lost 5 bases, with 7 bases between them. The germline V gene encodes CDR1 DFQATT and CDR2 SNEGSKA (reference sequence). The CDR3 spells CSASGGTEAFF. CDR3 DNA sequence: TGCAGTGCTAGTGGGGGGACTGAAGCTTTCTTT.

A few counts support this clone. Here the CDR3 reads CASKTGDTGELFF. The CDR3 DNA reads TGTGCCAGCAAGACAGGGGACACCGGGGAGCTGTTTTTT. V usage is TRBV28 and J usage is TRBJ2-2; 8 positions match TRBD1. Germline values: CDR1 MDHEN, CDR2 SYDVKM. V was pared by 7 bases and J by 3 bases, with 1 base of the junction left unmatched. The CDR3 is 13 amino acids. Drawing the rest from reference TRBV28 and TRBJ2-2, the complete variable domain is DVKVTQSSRYLVKRTGEKVFLECVQDMDHENMFWYRQDPGLGLRLIYFSYDVKMKEKGDIPEGYSVSREKKERFSLILESASTNQTSMYLCASKTGDTGELFFGEGSRLTVL.

The gene calls are TRBV5-4 and TRBJ2-2, with 8 positions matching TRBD2. This CDR3 region has 16 residues. The V segment lost 4 bases and the J segment 4 bases; nucleotides outside the gene matches: 9. CDR1 is SGHNT and CDR2 is YYREEE in the germline V gene (reference sequence). As DNA, the CDR3 is TGTGCCAGCAGCAAACGGGGGGGCGTAGGCACCGGGGAGCTGTTTTTT. It translates to CASSKRGGVGTGELFF.

Comments on this clone: One junction end disagrees with the germline gene, perhaps due to a read error. This chain connects TRBV13 to TRBJ1-1; the D is unclear. The CDR3 runs to 13 residues. Germline-derived CDR1 and CDR2 are PRHDT and FYEKMQ (reference sequence). CDR3 sequence (DNA): TGTGCCAGCACCTTAAACGCGGGCACTGAAGCTTTCTTT. The encoded protein is CASTLNAGTEAFF.

This clone has a single count. The chain combines TRBV19 with TRBJ2-7, with D possibly matching TRBD2 (5 bases). This CDR3 has 14 residues. Trimming stripped 2 bases from V and 6 bases from J, with 14 bases between. Germline CDR1 is LNHDA and CDR2 is SQIVND (reference sequence). CDR3: CASSIRTGTGEQYF. The CDR3 nucleotides are TGTGCCAGTAGTATAAGGACGGGAACTGGCGAGCAGTACTTC.

This clone was detected only a few times. The rearrangement links TRBV30 to TRBJ1-2; 7 bases are shared with TRBD1. Germline CDR1 reads GTSNPN; CDR2 reads SVGIG (reference sequence). Germline trimming cut 0 bases from V and 4 bases from J; bases unmatched to any gene: 8. The CDR3 consists of 15 residues. The CDR3 DNA is TGTGCCTGGAGTGTAGCAGGGGGGCAGGCCTATGGCTACACCTTC. Protein: CAWSVAGGQAYGYTF.